Below are 18 T cell receptor beta chains sequenced from a single sample in a study of CD8 T cells in Susac syndrome. Random hexamers were used to reverse transcribe 0.5 to 1 ug of RNA. TCRdb processed the immunoSEQ multiplex PCR reads anew with MiXCR; each CDR3 protein has one entry. The sample consists of more than 75,000 distinct CDR3 sequences, 90% to 95% of them appearing once. Sequencing input: CD8+ T cells from PBMCs. The receptors shown here come from a human donor in good health.

This sequence joins TRBV15 and TRBJ2-3; D call uncertain. The CDR3 extends over 10 amino acids. The germline V gene encodes CDR1 LNHNV and CDR2 YYDKDF (reference sequence). The V end was cut by 6 bases, the J end by 5 bases, with 3 bases between. CDR3: CATRGDTQYF. CDR3 bases: TGTGCCACCAGGGGAGATACGCAGTATTTT. The full variable domain, completed using reference TRBV15 and TRBJ2-3, is DAMVIQNPRYQVTQFGKPVTLSCSQTLNHNVMYWYQQKSSQAPKLLFHYYDKDFNNEADTPDNFQSRRPNTSFCFLDIRSPGLGDTAMYLCATRGDTQYFGPGTRLTVL.

V gene TRBV5-4 combines with J gene TRBJ2-1; no clear D. Germline-derived CDR1 and CDR2 are SGHNT and YYREEE (reference sequence). The V and J ends lost 4 bases and 5 bases respectively, with 13 bases between them. This CDR3 has 14 amino acids. CDR3 sequence (DNA): TGTGCCAGCAGCCCCAGGACGGAGAACAATGAGCAGTTCTTC. It specifies CASSPRTENNEQFF.

This CDR3 reads CSVETGLAGGKTQYF. CDR3 coding DNA: TGCAGCGTTGAAACGGGACTAGCGGGTGGTAAGACCCAGTACTTC. The chain couples TRBV29-1 to TRBJ2-5; 12 bases match TRBD2. The CDR3 loop spans 15 amino acids. Germline V gene sequence: CDR1 SQVTM, CDR2 ANQGSEA. After removal of 2 bases from V and 6 bases from J, the junction contained 7 bases not matched to a gene.

This chain uses TRBV9 with TRBJ1-2; TRBD1 aligns across 10 bases. The CDR3 has 15 residues. Per the germline V gene, CDR1 is SGDLS and CDR2 is YYNGEE. V dropped 0 bases and J dropped 6; count of bases not matched to a gene: 5. The CDR3 region has the DNA TGTGCCAGCAGCGTAGAGGGACAGGGGTTCGATGGCTACACCTTC. Translated: CASSVEGQGFDGYTF.

The chain has TRBV6-6 and TRBJ1-6, with D possibly being TRBD1 (5 bases). The CDR3 has 13 residues. Deletions cut 8 bases from V and 5 bases from J, with 10 bases between. Germline assignment: CDR1 MNHNY and CDR2 SVGAGI (reference sequence). CDR3 bases: TGTGCCAGCGGGGACGGAAATAATTCACCCCTCCACTTT. Protein product: CASGDGNNSPLHF.

This chain uses TRBV10-3 with TRBJ2-3; D is tentatively TRBD1 or TRBD2 (5 bases each). The CDR3 has 12 amino acids. Germline lookup yields CDR1 ENHRY and CDR2 SYGVKD. V gave up 9 bases and J gave up 6 bases, with 13 bases separating them. Here the CDR3 reads CAIDDGADTQYF. The CDR3 region has the DNA TGTGCCATTGATGACGGGGCGGATACGCAGTATTTT.

J is TRBJ2-2 and V is TRBV29-1, with a tentative D call TRBD1 (6 bases). Germline loops: CDR1 SQVTM, CDR2 ANQGSEA. V was shortened by 4 bases and J by 0 bases, with 12 bases between the two germline ends. The CDR3 covers 15 residues. In DNA form, the CDR3 reads TGCAGCGTTGTTGGGGGCAGGACGAACACCGGGGAGCTGTTTTTT. Protein product: CSVVGGRTNTGELFF.

The gene calls are TRBV27 and TRBJ2-1, with D unclear. CDR1 and CDR2 from the germline V gene are MNHEY and SMNVEV (reference sequence). Trimming took off 0 bases at V and 1 base at J, with 4 bases between the two ends. The CDR3 spans 14 residues. The DNA of the CDR3 is TGTGCCAGCAGTTTATCGTTTTCCTACAATGAGCAGTTCTTC. This encodes CASSLSFSYNEQFF.

The chain recombines TRBV20-1 with TRBJ1-1; possible D gene TRBD1, 5 bases. This CDR3 is built from 16 residues. Trimming stripped 0 bases from V and 1 base from J, with 15 bases between. Per the germline V gene, CDR1 is DFQATT and CDR2 is SNEGSKA (reference sequence). The chain's CDR3 is CSARDGTWGGNTEAFF. CDR3 sequence (DNA): TGCAGTGCTAGAGACGGGACGTGGGGAGGGAACACTGAAGCTTTCTTT.

V and J are TRBV25-1 and TRBJ2-3; D remains ambiguous. This CDR3 spans 16 amino acids. The V end was cut by 0 bases, the J end by 2 bases, with 12 bases between. Germline V gene lookup returns CDR1 MGHDK and CDR2 SYGVNS. The CDR3 protein is CASSEYGTTLTDTQYF. DNA for the CDR3: TGTGCCAGCAGTGAATATGGTACTACCCTCACAGATACGCAGTATTTT.

This clonotype was counted a few times. V usage is TRBV12-3 or TRBV12-4 and J usage is TRBJ1-2; D not resolved. The CDR3 has 12 residues. V was clipped by 6 bases and J by 4 bases, with 9 bases between them. This chain's CDR3 is CASSPEGYGYTF. The CDR3 region has the DNA TGTGCCAGCAGCCCCGAGGGCTATGGCTACACCTTC.

Only one count was recorded for this clonotype. This rearrangement joins TRBV15 to TRBJ2-1; TRBD2 agrees at 7 bases. Germline V gene sequence: CDR1 LNHNV, CDR2 YYDKDF (reference sequence). CDR3 length equals 14 residues. Trimming removed 0 bases from V and 7 bases from J; junction bases left unmatched: 3. The CDR3 sequence is CATSREGGGNEQFF. In DNA, the CDR3 is TGTGCCACCAGCAGAGAGGGGGGGGGAAATGAGCAGTTCTTC.

The V gene is TRBV2, the J gene TRBJ2-1, with D maybe TRBD2 (6 bases). Between the trimmed V and J ends, which lost 8 bases and 8 bases, there was a span of 13 bases. The CDR3 loop spans 12 amino acids. Germline values: CDR1 SNHLY, CDR2 FYNNEI. CDR3 in DNA: TGTGCCAGCCTGACTAGTTTCGATGAGCAGTTCTTC. Translation: CASLTSFDEQFF.

The chain employs TRBV7-9 and TRBJ2-5; the match to TRBD2 covers 7 bases. Germline CDR1 SEHNR, CDR2 FQNEAQ (reference sequence). This CDR3 contains 15 residues. Trimming cost V 4 bases and J 1 base; bases outside gene matches: 6. CDR3 nucleotide sequence: TGTGCCAGCAGCTCAAGGCCGGGGGGCCAAGAGACCCAGTACTTC. Translating gives CASSSRPGGQETQYF.

The V gene is TRBV13, the J gene TRBJ1-2; D uncertain. The CDR3 totals 11 residues. The ends were cut back, 3 bases at V and 7 bases at J, with 6 bases in the middle. CDR1 is PRHDT, CDR2 FYEKMQ, per germline (reference sequence). This CDR3 reads CASSFGGGYTF. The CDR3 DNA sequence: TGTGCCAGCAGCTTCGGCGGTGGCTACACCTTC.

This rearrangement joins TRBV12-3 or TRBV12-4 to TRBJ1-1; D might be TRBD1 (6 bases). The V end lost 2 bases, the J end lost 5 bases, and 12 bases lay between the germline ends. The CDR3 has 14 residues. The CDR3 nucleotides read TGTGCCAGCAGTTTATTCGGGGGCGGGACTGAAGCTTTCTTT. Its protein product is CASSLFGGGTEAFF.

The V gene is TRBV12-3 or TRBV12-4, the J gene TRBJ2-7; TRBD1 agrees at 11 bases. V shed 4 bases, J shed 3 bases, and the junction held 8 bases outside the gene matches. The CDR3 totals 16 residues. CDR3 nucleotide sequence: TGTGCCAGCAGTTCCCCCAGGACAGGGGGCTACTACGAGCAGTACTTC. Translated, it gives CASSSPRTGGYYEQYF.

This rearrangement joins TRBV6-4 to TRBJ2-3; 7 bases match TRBD2. CDR1 is MRHNA and CDR2 is SNTAGT in the germline V gene. CDR3 length: 16 amino acids. V shed 2 bases, J shed 0 bases, and the junction held 5 bases outside the gene matches. This chain's CDR3 is CASSDPGLPSTDTQYF. In DNA, the CDR3 is TGTGCCAGCAGTGACCCGGGACTACCGAGCACAGATACGCAGTATTTT.